The rows below give T cell receptor beta chains drawn from one sample of a study of blood T cell repertoires in COVID-19. Only in-frame clones appear in the TCRdb table, and some are missing; sequencing was by immunoSEQ multiplex PCR. The sample contains 60,000 to 70,000 clones, approximately 90% of which appear only once. Sequences were obtained from PBMCs or T cells enriched from blood (not recorded which). These receptors came from a woman aged 40 to 55 who had recovered from COVID-19. Each CDR3 is given with its conserved first and last residue. The D gene is left open where the match is weak. A row's size may be missing; if present it is once, few, many or a size class.

D gene,clone size,J gene,V gene,CDR3 protein,CDR3 DNA
NA,few,TRBJ2-7,TRBV7-9,CASSLSERGEQYF,TGTGCCAGCAGTTTATCAGAACGGGGCGAGCAGTACTTC
NA,NA,TRBJ2-3,TRBV14,CASSQVKDFGNTQYF,TGTGCCAGCAGCCAAGTCAAAGACTTCGGAAATACGCAGTATTTT
NA,once,TRBJ1-6,TRBV7-2,CASSLNLAPNSPLHF,TGTGCCAGCAGCTTAAATCTGGCCCCTAATTCACCCCTCCACTTT
TRBD1,few,TRBJ2-1,TRBV7-3,CASSFGQGNYNEQFF,TGTGCCAGCAGCTTCGGACAGGGGAATTACAATGAGCAGTTCTTC
TRBD1,NA,TRBJ1-2,TRBV27,CASSFVGQSNSNYGYTF,TGTGCCAGCAGTTTTGTGGGACAGTCAAATTCTAACTATGGCTACACCTTC
NA,NA,TRBJ1-3,TRBV9,CASSAHRVYGNTIYF,TGTGCCAGCAGCGCCCACAGGGTTTATGGAAACACCATATATTTT
NA,NA,TRBJ1-4,TRBV28,CASRKQGEKLFF,TGTGCCAGCAGGAAACAGGGAGAAAAACTGTTTTTT
NA,NA,TRBJ1-2,TRBV10-3,CAISENKGAWLSIYTF,TGTGCCATCAGTGAAAATAAAGGGGCTTGGCTCTCGATCTACACCTTC
TRBD1,NA,TRBJ2-5,TRBV6-5,CASRRDRGLQETQYF,TGTGCCAGCAGGAGGGACAGGGGGCTCCAAGAGACCCAGTACTTC
NA,NA,TRBJ2-3,TRBV14,CASKGDIYTDTQYF,TGTGCCAGCAAAGGTGACATTTACACAGATACGCAGTATTTT
NA,NA,TRBJ1-2,TRBV6-5,CASSYGRANYGYTF,TGTGCCAGCAGTTACGGCAGGGCCAACTATGGCTACACCTTC
TRBD2,NA,TRBJ2-7,TRBV5-8,CASSFSGRGSYEQYF,TGTGCCAGCAGCTTCTCAGGGAGGGGCTCCTACGAGCAGTACTTC
NA,once,TRBJ2-6,TRBV6-5,CASSFSGANVLTF,TGTGCCAGCAGCTTTTCTGGGGCCAACGTCCTGACTTTC
TRBD1,NA,TRBJ1-5,TRBV5-4,CASSSGTGEDQPQHF,TGTGCCAGCAGCTCCGGGACAGGGGAGGATCAGCCCCAGCATTTT
TRBD2,NA,TRBJ2-1,TRBV23-1,CASSLNSGGPSSYNEQFF,TGCGCCAGCAGTCTGAATAGCGGGGGCCCCAGCTCCTACAATGAGCAGTTCTTC
TRBD1,NA,TRBJ1-6,TRBV5-1,CASSSTGGRYNSPLHF,TGCGCCAGCAGCTCGACAGGGGGCCGGTATAATTCACCCCTCCACTTT
TRBD1,NA,TRBJ2-3,TRBV5-1,CASSRGQSTDTQYF,TGCGCCAGCAGCAGGGGACAGAGCACAGATACGCAGTATTTT
TRBD1,NA,TRBJ1-5,TRBV19,CASSVPGTVSHQPQHF,TGTGCCAGTAGCGTCCCCGGGACAGTCTCGCATCAGCCCCAGCATTTT
NA,NA,TRBJ1-5,TRBV4-2,CASSQEFLSNQPQHF,TGTGCCAGCAGCCAAGAATTTCTCAGCAATCAGCCCCAGCATTTT
NA,NA,TRBJ1-4,TRBV6-5,CASSRTGINEKLFF,TGTGCCAGCAGTCGTACAGGGATTAATGAAAAACTGTTTTTT
TRBD2,NA,TRBJ2-2,TRBV25-1,CASSPGGVGELFF,TGTGCCAGCAGCCCTGGGGGGGTAGGGGAGCTGTTTTTT
TRBD1,NA,TRBJ2-7,TRBV5-1,CASSLGQGAYEQYF,TGCGCCAGCAGCTTGGGACAGGGGGCCTACGAGCAGTACTTC
NA,NA,TRBJ1-2,TRBV21-1,CASIDYWTVKGKYGYTF,TGTGCCAGCATCGACTATTGGACGGTCAAAGGAAAGTATGGCTACACCTTC
TRBD2,NA,TRBJ2-1,TRBV5-1,CASSPGRGTGYNEQFF,TGCGCCAGCAGCCCTGGGCGGGGGACCGGCTACAATGAGCAGTTCTTC